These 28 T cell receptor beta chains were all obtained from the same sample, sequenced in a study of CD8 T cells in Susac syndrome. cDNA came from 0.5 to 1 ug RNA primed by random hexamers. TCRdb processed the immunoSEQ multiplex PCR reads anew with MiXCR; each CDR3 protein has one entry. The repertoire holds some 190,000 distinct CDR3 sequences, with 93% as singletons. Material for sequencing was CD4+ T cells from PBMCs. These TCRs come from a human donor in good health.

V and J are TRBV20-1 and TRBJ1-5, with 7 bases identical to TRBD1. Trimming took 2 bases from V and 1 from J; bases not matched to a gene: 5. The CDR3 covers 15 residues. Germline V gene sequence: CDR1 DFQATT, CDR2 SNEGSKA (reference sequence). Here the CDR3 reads CSARPTGTSNQPQHF. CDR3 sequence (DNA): TGCAGTGCTAGACCGACAGGGACGAGCAATCAGCCCCAGCATTTT.

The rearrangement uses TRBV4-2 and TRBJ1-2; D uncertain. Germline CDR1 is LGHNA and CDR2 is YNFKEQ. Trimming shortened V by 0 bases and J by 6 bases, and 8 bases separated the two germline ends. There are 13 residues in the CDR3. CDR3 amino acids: CASSQDLGDGYTF. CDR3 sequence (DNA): TGTGCCAGCAGCCAAGATCTCGGGGATGGCTACACCTTC.

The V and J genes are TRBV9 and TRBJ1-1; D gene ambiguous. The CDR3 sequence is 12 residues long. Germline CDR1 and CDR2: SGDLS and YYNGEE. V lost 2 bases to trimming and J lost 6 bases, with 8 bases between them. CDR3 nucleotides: TGTGCCAGCAGCGTGACCGGCGCTGAAGCTTTCTTT. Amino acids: CASSVTGAEAFF.

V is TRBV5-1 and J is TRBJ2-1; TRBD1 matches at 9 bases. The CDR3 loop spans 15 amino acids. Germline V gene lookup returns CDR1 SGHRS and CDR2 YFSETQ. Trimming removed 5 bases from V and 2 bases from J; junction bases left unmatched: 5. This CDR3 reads CASRPRDRAYNEQFF. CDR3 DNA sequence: TGCGCCAGCAGGCCCCGGGACAGGGCCTACAATGAGCAGTTCTTC.

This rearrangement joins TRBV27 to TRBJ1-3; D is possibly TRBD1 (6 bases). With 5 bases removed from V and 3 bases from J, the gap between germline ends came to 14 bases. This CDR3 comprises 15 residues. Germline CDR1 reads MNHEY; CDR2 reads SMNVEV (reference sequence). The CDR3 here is CASSPTGFSGNTIYF. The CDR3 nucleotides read TGTGCCAGCAGTCCTACAGGGTTCAGTGGAAACACCATATATTTT.

Written as DNA, the CDR3 is TGTGCCAGCAGCTTAGCCTCGGCAGGGTGGTCCTACGAGCAGTACGTC. Translation gives CASSLASAGWSYEQYV. The rearrangement uses TRBV7-8 and TRBJ2-7; D possibly corresponds to TRBD1 (5 bases). The CDR3 extends over 16 amino acids. CDR1 and CDR2 (germline): SGHVS, FQNEAQ. Trimming cost V 0 bases and J 1 base, with 13 bases left between them.

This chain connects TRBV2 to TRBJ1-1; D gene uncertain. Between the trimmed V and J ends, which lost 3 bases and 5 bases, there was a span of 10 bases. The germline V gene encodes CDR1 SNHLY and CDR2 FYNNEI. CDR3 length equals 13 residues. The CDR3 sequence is CASSENEGTEAFF. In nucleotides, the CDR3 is TGTGCCAGCAGTGAGAATGAGGGTACTGAAGCTTTCTTT.

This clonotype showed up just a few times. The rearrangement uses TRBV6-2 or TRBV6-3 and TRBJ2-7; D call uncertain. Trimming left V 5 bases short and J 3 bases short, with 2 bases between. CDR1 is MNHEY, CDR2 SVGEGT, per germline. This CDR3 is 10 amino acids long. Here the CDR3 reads CASSDYEQYF. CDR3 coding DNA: TGTGCCAGCAGTGACTACGAGCAGTACTTC.

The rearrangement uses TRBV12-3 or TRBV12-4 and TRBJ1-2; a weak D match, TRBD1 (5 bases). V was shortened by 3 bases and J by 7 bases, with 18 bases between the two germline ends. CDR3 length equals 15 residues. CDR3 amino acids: CASSFPGTAISGYTF. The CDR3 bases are TGTGCCAGCAGTTTCCCCGGGACCGCCATCTCTGGCTACACCTTC.

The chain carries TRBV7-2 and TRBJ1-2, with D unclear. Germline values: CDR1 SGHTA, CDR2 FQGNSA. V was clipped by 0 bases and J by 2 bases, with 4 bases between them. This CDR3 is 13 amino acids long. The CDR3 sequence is CASSLARNYGYTF. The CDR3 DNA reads TGTGCCAGCAGCTTAGCCAGGAACTATGGCTACACCTTC.

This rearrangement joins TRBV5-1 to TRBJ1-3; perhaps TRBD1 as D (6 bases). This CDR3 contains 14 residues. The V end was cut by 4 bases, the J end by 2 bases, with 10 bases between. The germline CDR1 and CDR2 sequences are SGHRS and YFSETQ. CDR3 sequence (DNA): TGCGCCAGCAGCGCCTCAGGGGCTGGAAACACCATATATTTT. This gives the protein CASSASGAGNTIYF.

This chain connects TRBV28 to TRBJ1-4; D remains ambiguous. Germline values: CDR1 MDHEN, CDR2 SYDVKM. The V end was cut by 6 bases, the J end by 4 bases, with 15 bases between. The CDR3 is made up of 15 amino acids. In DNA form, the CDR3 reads TGTGCCAGCAGACCGTTGGACGGGTTTAATGAAAAACTGTTTTTT. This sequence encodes CASRPLDGFNEKLFF. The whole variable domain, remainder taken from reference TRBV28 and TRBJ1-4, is DVKVTQSSRYLVKRTGEKVFLECVQDMDHENMFWYRQDPGLGLRLIYFSYDVKMKEKGDIPEGYSVSREKKERFSLILESASTNQTSMYLCASRPLDGFNEKLFFGSGTQLSVL.

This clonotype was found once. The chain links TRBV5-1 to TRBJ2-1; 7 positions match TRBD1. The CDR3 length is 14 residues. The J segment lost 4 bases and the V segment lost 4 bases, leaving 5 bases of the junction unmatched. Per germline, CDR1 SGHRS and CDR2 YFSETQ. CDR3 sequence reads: CASSSGQEYNEQFF. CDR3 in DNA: TGCGCCAGCAGCAGTGGACAGGAGTACAATGAGCAGTTCTTC.

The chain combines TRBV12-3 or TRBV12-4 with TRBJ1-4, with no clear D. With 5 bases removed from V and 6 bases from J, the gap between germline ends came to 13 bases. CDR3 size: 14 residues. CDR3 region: CASSPPEAHEKLFF. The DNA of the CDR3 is TGTGCCAGCAGTCCCCCGGAGGCGCATGAAAAACTGTTTTTT.

The CDR3 here is CASGSRGYGYTF. In DNA form, the CDR3 reads TGTGCCAGCGGATCCAGGGGGTATGGCTACACCTTC. The V gene is TRBV28, the J gene TRBJ1-2; 7 bases match TRBD1. V shed 8 bases, J shed 5 bases, and the junction held 5 bases outside the gene matches. The V gene's germline CDR1 is MDHEN and CDR2 SYDVKM. The CDR3 is made up of 12 amino acids.

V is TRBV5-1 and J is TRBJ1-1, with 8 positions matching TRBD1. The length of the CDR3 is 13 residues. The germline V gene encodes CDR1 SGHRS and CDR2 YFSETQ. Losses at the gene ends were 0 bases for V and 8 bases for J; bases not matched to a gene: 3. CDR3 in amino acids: CASSLVGDREAFF. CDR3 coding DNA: TGCGCCAGCAGCTTGGTCGGGGACAGGGAAGCTTTCTTT.

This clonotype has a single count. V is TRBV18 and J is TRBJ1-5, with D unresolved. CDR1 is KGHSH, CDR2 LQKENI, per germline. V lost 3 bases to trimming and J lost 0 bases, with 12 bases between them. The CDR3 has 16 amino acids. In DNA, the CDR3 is TGTGCCAGCTCACCCGGCGAGGGTAGTAGCAATCAGCCCCAGCATTTT. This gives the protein CASSPGEGSSNQPQHF.

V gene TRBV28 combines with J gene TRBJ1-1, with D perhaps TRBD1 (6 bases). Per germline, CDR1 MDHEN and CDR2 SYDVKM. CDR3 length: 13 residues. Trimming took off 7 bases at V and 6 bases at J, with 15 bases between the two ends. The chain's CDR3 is CASTPQGRAEAFF. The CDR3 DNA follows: TGTGCCAGCACCCCCCAGGGGCGGGCTGAAGCTTTCTTT.

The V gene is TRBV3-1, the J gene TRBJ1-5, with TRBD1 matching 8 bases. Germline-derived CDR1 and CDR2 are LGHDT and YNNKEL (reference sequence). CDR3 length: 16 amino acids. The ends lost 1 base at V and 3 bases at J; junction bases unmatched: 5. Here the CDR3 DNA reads TGTGCCAGCAGCCAAGTCGGGACAGGCTTCAATCAGCCCCAGCATTTT. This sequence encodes CASSQVGTGFNQPQHF.

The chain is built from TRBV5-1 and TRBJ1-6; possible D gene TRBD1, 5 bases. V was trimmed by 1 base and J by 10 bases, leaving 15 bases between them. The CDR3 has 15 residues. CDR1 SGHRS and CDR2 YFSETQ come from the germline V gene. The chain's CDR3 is CASSLPGTPGSPLHF. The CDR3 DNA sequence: TGCGCCAGCAGCTTGCCTGGGACCCCGGGATCACCCCTCCACTTT. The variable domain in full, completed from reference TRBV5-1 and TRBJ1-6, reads KAGVTQTPRYLIKTRGQQVTLSCSPISGHRSVSWYQQTPGQGLQFLFEYFSETQRNKGNFPGRFSGRQFSNSRSEMNVSTLELGDSALYLCASSLPGTPGSPLHFGNGTRLTVT.

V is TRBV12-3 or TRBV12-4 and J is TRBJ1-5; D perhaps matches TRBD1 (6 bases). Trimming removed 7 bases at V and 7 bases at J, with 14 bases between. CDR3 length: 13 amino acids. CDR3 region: CASTKQGFQPQHF. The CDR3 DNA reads TGTGCCAGCACCAAACAGGGATTCCAGCCCCAGCATTTT.

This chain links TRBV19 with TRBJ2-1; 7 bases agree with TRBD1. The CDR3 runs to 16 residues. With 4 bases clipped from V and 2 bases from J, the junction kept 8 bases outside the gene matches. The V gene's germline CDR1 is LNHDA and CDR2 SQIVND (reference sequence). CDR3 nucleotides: TGTGCCAGTAGTACAGTTTCTAGGGGGCCCTACAATGAGCAGTTCTTC. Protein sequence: CASSTVSRGPYNEQFF.

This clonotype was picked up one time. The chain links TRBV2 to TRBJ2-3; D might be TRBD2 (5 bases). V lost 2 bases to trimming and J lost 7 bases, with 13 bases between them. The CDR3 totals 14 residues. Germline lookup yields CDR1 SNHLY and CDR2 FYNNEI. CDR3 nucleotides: TGTGCCAGCAGTGAATCCTTAGCGACTTATACGCAGTATTTT. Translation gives CASSESLATYTQYF. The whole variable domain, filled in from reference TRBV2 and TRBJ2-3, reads EPEVTQTPSHQVTQMGQEVILRCVPISNHLYFYWYRQILGQKVEFLVSFYNNEISEKSEIFDDQFSVERPDGSNFTLKIRSTKLEDSAMYFCASSESLATYTQYFGPGTRLTVL.

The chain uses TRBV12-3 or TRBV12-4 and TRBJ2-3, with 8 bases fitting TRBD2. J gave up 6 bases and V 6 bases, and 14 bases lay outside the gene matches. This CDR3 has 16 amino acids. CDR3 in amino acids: CASRPRGAGAGDTQYF. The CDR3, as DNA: TGTGCCAGCAGGCCCCGGGGAGCGGGGGCGGGGGATACGCAGTATTTT.

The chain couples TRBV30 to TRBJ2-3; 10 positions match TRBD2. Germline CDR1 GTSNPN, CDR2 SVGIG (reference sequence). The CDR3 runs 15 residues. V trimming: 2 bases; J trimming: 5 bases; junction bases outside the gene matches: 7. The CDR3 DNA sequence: TGTGCCTGGAGTCGTCTAGCGGGGGTTGGAGATACGCAGTATTTT. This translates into CAWSRLAGVGDTQYF.

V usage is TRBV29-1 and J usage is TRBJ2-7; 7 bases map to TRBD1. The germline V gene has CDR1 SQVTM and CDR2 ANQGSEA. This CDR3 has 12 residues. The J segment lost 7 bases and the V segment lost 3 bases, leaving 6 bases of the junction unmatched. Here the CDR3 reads CSVDIGGGEQYV. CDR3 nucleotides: TGCAGCGTTGACATAGGGGGCGGGGAGCAGTACGTC.

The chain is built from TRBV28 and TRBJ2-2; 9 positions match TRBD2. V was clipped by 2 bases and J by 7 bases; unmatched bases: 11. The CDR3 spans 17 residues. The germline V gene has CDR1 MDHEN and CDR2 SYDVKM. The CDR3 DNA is TGTGCCAGCAGTTTAGGGGCAGCGGGGGGCCGGAACGGGGAGCTGTTTTTT. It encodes CASSLGAAGGRNGELFF.

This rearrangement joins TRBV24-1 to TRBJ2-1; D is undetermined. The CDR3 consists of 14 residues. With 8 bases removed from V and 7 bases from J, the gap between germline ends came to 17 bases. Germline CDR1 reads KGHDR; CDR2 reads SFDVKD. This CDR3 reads CATTSGPPRNEQFF. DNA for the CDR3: TGTGCCACCACATCTGGCCCCCCGCGGAATGAGCAGTTCTTC.